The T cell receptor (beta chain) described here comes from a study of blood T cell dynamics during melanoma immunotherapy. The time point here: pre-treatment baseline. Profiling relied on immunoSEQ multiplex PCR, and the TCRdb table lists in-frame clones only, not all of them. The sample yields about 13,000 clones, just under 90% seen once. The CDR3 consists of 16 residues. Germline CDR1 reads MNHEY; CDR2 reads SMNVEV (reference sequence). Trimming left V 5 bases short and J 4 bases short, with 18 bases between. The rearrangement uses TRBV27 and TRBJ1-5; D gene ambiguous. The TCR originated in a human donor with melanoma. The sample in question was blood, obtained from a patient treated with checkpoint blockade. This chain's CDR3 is CASSPLSAIKNQPQHF. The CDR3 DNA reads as TGTGCCAGCAGTCCCCTCTCGGCCATTAAGAATCAGCCCCAGCATTTT.